This TCR beta chain was identified during a study of T cell responses to AZD1222 COVID-19 vaccine. Study conclusions and caveats: Spike-specific TCR breadth and depth grew following two AZD1222 doses. Spike as a whole was targeted by vaccine-associated CD4 TCRs, dominant at 160-218 and 743-854.

Second-dose intervals near 4 or 12 weeks were combined. Data came from immunoSEQ multiplex PCR; TCRdb stores just in-frame clones and leaves some out. Among about 84,000 clones listed, about 89% were seen once. About this clone itself: Its antigen is unidentified.

This CDR3 contains 15 residues. V was pared by 5 bases and J by 7 bases, with 11 bases of the junction left unmatched. CDR1 and CDR2 from the germline V gene are MDHEN and SYDVKM. This TCR was recovered from an adult who received the AZD1222 COVID-19 vaccine. The gene calls are TRBV28 and TRBJ1-2; TRBD1 agrees at 9 bases. This specimen consisted of peripheral blood, obtained 28 days after the second AZD1222 dose. Written as DNA, the CDR3 is TGTGCCAGCAGTAGCCCCGGGACAGGGTTTTCTGGCTACACCTTC. Translation gives CASSSPGTGFSGYTF.